These 19 T cell receptor beta chains originate from one sample sequenced in a study of Ad26.COV2.S vaccination and SARS-CoV-2 variants. Method: immunoSEQ multiplex PCR; TCRdb's copy keeps in-frame clones and lacks some. The data show 300,000 to 400,000 clones, with just over 90% seen just once and around 4.2% held by the top ten. The sequences come from peripheral blood, collected after recovery from COVID-19. The source of these receptors is a human donor who had recovered from COVID-19.

This chain joins TRBV10-1 and TRBJ2-1; 10 bases line up with TRBD2. Looked up from germline, CDR1 is WNHNN and CDR2 is SYGVQD (reference sequence). This CDR3 comprises 16 residues. The trim removed 2 bases at V and 5 bases at J, leaving 6 bases unmatched. CDR3 in amino acids: CASSETLAGAHNEQFF. The CDR3 region has the DNA TGCGCCAGCAGTGAGACCCTAGCGGGGGCCCACAATGAGCAGTTCTTC.

This rearrangement joins TRBV7-9 to TRBJ1-1, with TRBD1 as a possible D gene (5 bases). The germline CDR1 and CDR2 sequences are SEHNR and FQNEAQ (reference sequence). V lost 6 bases and J 5 bases, leaving 13 bases between the germline ends. The CDR3 contains 13 residues. As DNA, the CDR3 is TGTGCCAGCAGTCAAGGGGTGTTTACTGAAGCTTTCTTT. Its protein is CASSQGVFTEAFF.

The chain carries TRBV7-9 and TRBJ1-4; unclear D gene. The V gene lost 3 bases and the J gene lost 7 bases, with 3 bases spanning the gap. CDR3 size: 11 residues. Germline CDR1 reads SEHNR; CDR2 reads FQNEAQ (reference sequence). CDR3 sequence: CASSFGEKLFF. DNA of the CDR3: TGTGCCAGCAGCTTTGGTGAAAAACTGTTTTTT.

The chain has TRBV2 and TRBJ1-3, with D maybe TRBD1 (6 bases). The germline gives CDR1 SNHLY, CDR2 FYNNEI. V lost 6 bases to trimming and J lost 11 bases, with 11 bases between them. The CDR3 consists of 11 residues. The CDR3 sequence: CASRDSVSIYF. The CDR3 coding sequence is TGTGCCAGCAGGGACAGCGTCTCCATATATTTT.

This chain links TRBV5-1 with TRBJ1-5, with D unresolved. There are 16 residues in the CDR3. Trimming took 0 bases from V and 5 from J, leaving 15 bases between them. The germline V gene has CDR1 SGHRS and CDR2 YFSETQ. The CDR3 is CASSLESLWNDQPQHF. CDR3 sequence (DNA): TGCGCCAGCAGCTTGGAGTCTTTGTGGAACGATCAGCCCCAGCATTTT.

This chain links TRBV7-6 with TRBJ2-1, with 13 bases matching TRBD2. Per the germline V gene, CDR1 is SGHVS and CDR2 is FNYEAQ. The J segment lost 0 bases and the V segment lost 3 bases, leaving 11 bases of the junction unmatched. This CDR3 region has 20 residues. This CDR3 reads CASSLLGLAGPMSSYNEQFF. CDR3 DNA sequence: TGTGCCAGCAGCTTGCTGGGACTAGCGGGACCGATGAGCTCCTACAATGAGCAGTTCTTC.

The chain combines TRBV10-1 with TRBJ2-1; TRBD2 matches 7 bases. The CDR3 length is 16 residues. V lost 4 bases to trimming and J lost 3 bases; unmatched junction nucleotides: 9. Germline values: CDR1 WNHNN, CDR2 SYGVQD (reference sequence). The CDR3 DNA is TGCGCCAGCAGTGCTTTCCGCGGGGGTCACTACAATGAGCAGTTCTTC. Translation: CASSAFRGGHYNEQFF.

The CDR3 is CASSLSFGTTNTGELFF. The CDR3 coding sequence is TGTGCCAGCAGCCTTTCCTTTGGGACAACGAACACCGGGGAGCTGTTTTTT. The chain combines TRBV9 with TRBJ2-2; D perhaps matches TRBD1 (6 bases). The CDR3 extends over 17 amino acids. Per germline, CDR1 SGDLS and CDR2 YYNGEE. The V and J ends lost 4 bases and 0 bases respectively, with 16 bases between them.

Only one count was recorded for this clone. The chain carries TRBV7-9 and TRBJ1-1; possibly TRBD1 for D (6 bases). CDR1 SEHNR and CDR2 FQNEAQ come from the germline V gene (reference sequence). The V and J ends lost 2 bases and 7 bases respectively, with 17 bases between them. There are 15 residues in the CDR3. This CDR3 reads CASSLFLSEQGEAFF. The DNA of the CDR3 is TGTGCCAGCAGCTTATTTTTGTCTGAACAGGGTGAAGCTTTCTTT.

J is TRBJ2-3 and V is TRBV7-2, with 9 bases lining up with TRBD2. Germline trimming cut 6 bases from V and 3 bases from J; bases unmatched to any gene: 16. Per the germline V gene, CDR1 is SGHTA and CDR2 is FQGNSA. The CDR3 consists of 18 residues. The CDR3 reads CASSSAPGGGARTDTQYF. The CDR3, as DNA: TGTGCCAGCAGTTCCGCGCCGGGCGGGGGGGCCAGGACAGATACGCAGTATTTT. The full variable domain, rest sourced from reference TRBV7-2 and TRBJ2-3, is GAGVSQSPSNKVTEKGKDVELRCDPISGHTALYWYRQSLGQGLEFLIYFQGNSAPDKSGLPSDRFSAERTGGSVSTLTIQRTQQEDSAVYLCASSSAPGGGARTDTQYFGPGTRLTVL.

V is TRBV25-1 and J is TRBJ1-2; D is unclear. Germline CDR1 is MGHDK and CDR2 is SYGVNS. There are 12 residues in the CDR3. Trimming shortened V by 7 bases and J by 4 bases, and 10 bases separated the two germline ends. The DNA for the CDR3 is TGTGCCAGCACCTCCTTGGGCTATGGCTACACCTTC. It encodes CASTSLGYGYTF.

V gene TRBV10-3 combines with J gene TRBJ1-2; 9 bases are shared with TRBD1. The germline gives CDR1 ENHRY, CDR2 SYGVKD. V gave up 6 bases and J gave up 6 bases; unmatched junction bases: 5. The CDR3 totals 13 residues. The CDR3 coding sequence is TGTGCCATCAGCTCGGGACAGGGAAATGGCTACACCTTC. It specifies CAISSGQGNGYTF.

The chain is built from TRBV19 and TRBJ1-5; TRBD1 matches at 8 bases. This CDR3 is built from 14 residues. Per germline, CDR1 LNHDA and CDR2 SQIVND (reference sequence). V lost 5 bases, J lost 8 bases, and 8 bases stayed unmatched. CDR3 in DNA: TGTGCCAGTAGTGAAGACAGGGGCCAGGAGCCCCAGCATTTT. This sequence encodes CASSEDRGQEPQHF.

The chain carries TRBV7-3 and TRBJ1-1, with 7 positions matching TRBD1. CDR3 length: 15 amino acids. Germline CDR1 and CDR2: SGHTA and FQGTGA. V shed 5 bases and J 5 bases; nucleotides not matched to a gene: 11. CDR3 region: CASSPQGGAGTEAFF. The CDR3 DNA reads as TGTGCCAGCAGCCCGCAGGGGGGGGCTGGAACTGAAGCTTTCTTT.

The chain recombines TRBV18 with TRBJ2-7, with D possibly being TRBD1 or TRBD2 (6 bases each). V shed 3 bases and J shed 2 bases, with 11 bases lying between them. CDR3 size: 14 residues. Looked up from germline, CDR1 is KGHSH and CDR2 is LQKENI. The CDR3 DNA follows: TGTGCCAGCTCACCCCAGGGGAGGCCCTACGAGCAGTACTTC. Translating gives CASSPQGRPYEQYF.

With regard to this clone: The same CDR3 can be traced to other DNA sequences in this sample. CDR3 region: CASSLGENTEAFF. CDR3 sequence (DNA): TGTGCCAGCAGTTTGGGTGAAAACACTGAAGCTTTCTTT. The chain joins TRBV11-3 to TRBJ1-1, with unresolved D. CDR1 is SGHNT, CDR2 YENEEA, per germline. V gave up 6 bases and J gave up 2 bases, with 10 bases separating them. The CDR3 runs 13 residues.

The chain combines TRBV15 with TRBJ1-1, with 11 bases lining up with TRBD1. The CDR3 covers 15 residues. The V segment lost 5 bases and the J segment 6 bases; nucleotides outside the gene matches: 8. CDR1 LNHNV and CDR2 YYDKDF come from the germline V gene (reference sequence). The CDR3 loop reads CATSGPGQGVAEAFF. In nucleotides, the CDR3 is TGTGCCACCAGCGGCCCGGGACAGGGGGTCGCTGAAGCTTTCTTT.

This sequence joins TRBV29-1 and TRBJ2-2; 9 positions agree with TRBD1. V shed 6 bases, J shed 6 bases, and the junction held 8 bases outside the gene matches. The germline V gene encodes CDR1 SQVTM and CDR2 ANQGSEA. The CDR3 runs to 14 residues. CDR3 DNA: TGCAGCGTCACCGGGACAGGGTTTGCCGGGGAGCTGTTTTTT. Protein: CSVTGTGFAGELFF.

The genes are TRBV9 and TRBJ1-2; 9 positions match TRBD1. The junction had 10 bases not matched to a gene; V was cut back by 3 bases and J by 4 bases. Germline assignment: CDR1 SGDLS and CDR2 YYNGEE. This CDR3 comprises 16 residues. The CDR3 region has the DNA TGTGCCAGCAGCGCACTTGGACAGGGGTTCGGCTATGGCTACACCTTC. It specifies CASSALGQGFGYGYTF.